These 5 T cell receptor beta chains were all obtained from the same sample, sequenced in a study of shared clonotypes between healthy human individuals. The repertoire was sequenced with immunoSEQ multiplex PCR; TCRdb's copy has only in-frame clones and lacks some. The sample consists of hundreds of thousands of clones, roughly 96% of them appearing once. Material for sequencing was memory CD8+ T cells sorted from blood. Subset noted: CD45RO+ cells pooled with CCR7-negative TemRA cells. These receptor sequences come from a man aged 25 to 45 in good health.

The chain uses TRBV4-1 and TRBJ2-3, with D perhaps matching TRBD2 (6 bases). Germline-derived CDR1 and CDR2 are MGHRA and YSYEKL. The CDR3 spans 13 residues. V shed 4 bases and J shed 4 bases, with 9 bases lying between them. The CDR3 here is CASSREVPDTQYF. The CDR3 DNA reads as TGCGCCAGCAGCCGGGAGGTTCCAGATACGCAGTATTTT.

The J gene is TRBJ1-3, the V gene TRBV6-5; D might be TRBD1 (5 bases). CDR3 size: 15 residues. Per the germline V gene, CDR1 is MNHEY and CDR2 is SVGAGI. V was cut by 3 bases and J by 4 bases, with 13 bases left in between. CDR3 nucleotides: TGTGCCAGCAGTTATGGGACTAATTGGGGAAACACCATATATTTT. Translated, it gives CASSYGTNWGNTIYF.

The chain has TRBV6-5 and TRBJ2-3, with TRBD2 identical over 9 bases. The germline V gene encodes CDR1 MNHEY and CDR2 SVGAGI. This CDR3 comprises 15 residues. After removal of 5 bases from V and 3 bases from J, the junction contained 6 bases not matched to a gene. For the CDR3, the DNA is TGTGCCAGCAGTCTTAGCGGGAGAGGTACAGATACGCAGTATTTT. It is translated as CASSLSGRGTDTQYF.

The CDR3 DNA follows: TGTGCCAGCAGGAGGGACACCCTCAACCGTGGCTACACCTTC. It encodes CASRRDTLNRGYTF. The chain links TRBV6-5 to TRBJ1-2, with D perhaps TRBD1 (6 bases). CDR3 length: 14 residues. CDR1 is MNHEY, CDR2 SVGAGI, per germline. The ends were cut back, 6 bases at V and 7 bases at J, with 18 bases in the middle.

The chain combines TRBV10-3 with TRBJ2-7, with 7 bases fitting TRBD1. V shed 8 bases, J shed 6 bases, and the junction held 4 bases outside the gene matches. The CDR3 totals 11 residues. Germline CDR1 is ENHRY and CDR2 is SYGVKD. CDR3 sequence: CAIQGQTEQYF. CDR3 DNA: TGTGCCATCCAGGGACAGACCGAGCAGTACTTC.